A single sample gave rise to the 18 T cell receptor beta chains below, sequenced in a study of beta chain features in type 1 diabetes. These receptors have no known antigen. Study results and caveats: Across all four CD4+ subsets, people with type 1 diabetes showed modestly shorter TCRB CDR3s.

The investigators reverse transcribed all of the isolated RNA, so they sequenced expressed TCRB transcripts. Libraries were prepared by immunoSEQ multiplex PCR; TCRdb keeps only in-frame clonotypes and omits some of them. Of about 240,000 clones listed, approximately 15% are singletons. Sequencing used naive CD4+ T cells from blood. All receptors derive from a man aged 25-40 years with type 1 diabetes.

About this clone: Its ends do not fully match the called genes, so a read error is possible. This chain joins TRBV19 and TRBJ2-1; D perhaps matches TRBD2 (6 bases). The CDR3 is 14 residues long. Germline assignment: CDR1 LNHDA and CDR2 SQIVND (reference sequence). CDR3 bases: TGTGCCAGTAGTTTAGAGCGGGTCTACAATGAGCAGTTCTTC. Protein product: CASSLERVYNEQFF.

The chain uses TRBV7-9 and TRBJ2-7; TRBD2 is a possible D gene (5 bases). This CDR3 contains 14 residues. With 2 bases removed from V and 5 bases from J, the gap between germline ends came to 13 bases. CDR1 and CDR2 from the germline V gene are SEHNR and FQNEAQ (reference sequence). Here the CDR3 DNA reads TGTGCCAGCAGCTTATCAGGACTTGTTCACGAGCAGTACTTC. Translating gives CASSLSGLVHEQYF.

The V and J genes are TRBV11-2 and TRBJ2-3; 9 bases agree with TRBD1. This CDR3 contains 16 residues. Germline values: CDR1 SGHAT, CDR2 FQNNGV. J lost 4 bases, V lost 5 bases, and 10 bases had no gene match. This CDR3 is CASSVARDREPDTQYF. In nucleotides, the CDR3 is TGTGCCAGCAGCGTGGCTAGGGACAGGGAGCCAGATACGCAGTATTTT. The entire variable domain, with the rest obtained from reference TRBV11-2 and TRBJ2-3, is as follows: EAGVAQSPRYKIIEKRQSVAFWCNPISGHATLYWYQQILGQGPKLLIQFQNNGVVDDSQLPKDRFSAERLKGVDSTLKIQPAKLEDSAVYLCASSVARDREPDTQYFGPGTRLTVL.

This clone was seen a few times. This chain uses TRBV29-1 with TRBJ1-2, with 8 positions matching TRBD1. The CDR3 loop spans 11 amino acids. The germline CDR1 and CDR2 sequences are SQVTM and ANQGSEA. Trimming took 6 bases from V and 6 from J; bases not matched to a gene: 3. The CDR3 nucleotides are TGCAGCGTGGGACAGGTGGATGGCTACACCTTC. Residues: CSVGQVDGYTF.

This chain joins TRBV15 and TRBJ1-1; TRBD1 might be the D (5 bases). Per the germline V gene, CDR1 is LNHNV and CDR2 is YYDKDF (reference sequence). V shed 0 bases and J shed 11 bases, with 16 bases lying between them. CDR3 length: 14 amino acids. Here the CDR3 reads CATSRDRGGQSAFF. The CDR3 bases are TGTGCCACCAGCAGAGACCGGGGGGGTCAATCGGCTTTCTTT. The complete variable domain, with remaining parts taken from reference TRBV15 and TRBJ1-1, reads DAMVIQNPRYQVTQFGKPVTLSCSQTLNHNVMYWYQQKSSQAPKLLFHYYDKDFNNEADTPDNFQSRRPNTSFCFLDIRSPGLGDTAMYLCATSRDRGGQSAFFGQGTRLTVV.

The chain recombines TRBV10-3 with TRBJ1-6; D gene unclear. Germline-derived CDR1 and CDR2 are ENHRY and SYGVKD. V shed 2 bases and J shed 7 bases, with 12 bases lying between them. CDR3 length: 15 residues. The CDR3 reads CAISERPGGNSPLHF. The DNA for the CDR3 is TGTGCCATCAGTGAGCGCCCGGGTGGGAATTCACCCCTCCACTTT.

This sequence joins TRBV18 and TRBJ2-1; 8 positions match TRBD2. J lost 0 bases, V lost 4 bases, and 11 bases had no gene match. The CDR3 has 18 residues. Germline assignment: CDR1 KGHSH and CDR2 LQKENI. The CDR3 bases are TGTGCCAGCTCACGAACAAGCGGGGGCCGCAGCTCCTACAATGAGCAGTTCTTC. Protein sequence: CASSRTSGGRSSYNEQFF.

In its sample, this clone was seen a few times. The rearrangement joins TRBV29-1 to TRBJ2-1; 9 bases fit TRBD2. This CDR3 has 13 residues. The germline CDR1 and CDR2 sequences are SQVTM and ANQGSEA. V gave up 7 bases and J gave up 4 bases; unmatched junction bases: 5. CDR3 in amino acids: CSARGGIYNEQFF. CDR3 DNA: TGCAGCGCGCGGGGGGGTATTTACAATGAGCAGTTCTTC.

The chain has TRBV6-5 and TRBJ2-7, with TRBD1 matching 10 bases. This CDR3 is 15 amino acids long. V was pared by 5 bases and J by 5 bases, with 9 bases of the junction left unmatched. CDR1 MNHEY and CDR2 SVGAGI come from the germline V gene. The CDR3 loop is CASSPTGTGDHEQYF. The CDR3 DNA reads TGTGCCAGCAGTCCCACCGGGACAGGGGACCACGAGCAGTACTTC.

This clone was detected only a few times. The chain combines TRBV27 with TRBJ2-3, with 12 bases fitting TRBD2. V shed 6 bases and J 1 base; nucleotides not matched to a gene: 11. From germline, CDR1 is MNHEY and CDR2 SMNVEV (reference sequence). CDR3 length: 18 residues. CDR3 region: CASRPPSGRARGTDTQYF. Here the CDR3 DNA reads TGTGCCAGCAGGCCCCCTAGCGGGAGGGCCCGGGGCACAGATACGCAGTATTTT.

This clone was detected a few times. The genes are TRBV30 and TRBJ2-3; TRBD2 matches 8 bases. The germline CDR1 and CDR2 sequences are GTSNPN and SVGIG (reference sequence). V trimming: 4 bases; J trimming: 1 base; junction bases outside the gene matches: 7. This CDR3 is 15 amino acids long. CDR3 bases: TGTGCCTGGACGGGGGCGGGGGGCCGCACAGATACGCAGTATTTT. As protein: CAWTGAGGRTDTQYF.

The V and J genes are TRBV30 and TRBJ2-3; 10 nucleotides agree with TRBD1. CDR1 is GTSNPN, CDR2 SVGIG, per germline (reference sequence). Unmatched junction bases numbered 5, after V lost 5 bases and J lost 6 bases. This CDR3 contains 13 residues. The CDR3 nucleotides are TGTGCCTGGGGGACAGGGGATTGGGATACGCAGTATTTT. Translation gives CAWGTGDWDTQYF.

This chain joins TRBV29-1 and TRBJ2-7, with 7 bases matching TRBD1. J lost 2 bases, V lost 4 bases, and 14 bases had no gene match. The V gene's germline CDR1 is SQVTM and CDR2 ANQGSEA. This CDR3 region has 16 residues. The CDR3 DNA reads TGCAGCGTTGTGGTTGGGGTAACAGGGGTTCCCTACGAGCAGTACTTC. Its protein product is CSVVVGVTGVPYEQYF.

The rearrangement uses TRBV7-9 and TRBJ1-5; D gene unclear. CDR3 length equals 13 residues. CDR1 is SEHNR, CDR2 FQNEAQ, per germline (reference sequence). The DNA of the CDR3 is TGTGCAGCGTCCAGAGGAGGCAATCAGCCCCAGCATTTT. It specifies CAASRGGNQPQHF.

This clone was counted between two and nine times. The chain employs TRBV5-4 and TRBJ1-2; D may be TRBD1 (6 bases). In germline, CDR1 is SGHNT, CDR2 YYREEE (reference sequence). This CDR3 spans 13 amino acids. V was trimmed by 6 bases and J by 2 bases, leaving 11 bases between them. This CDR3 is CASKIQGNYGYTF. CDR3 DNA: TGTGCCAGCAAGATTCAGGGGAACTATGGCTACACCTTC. The whole variable domain, remainder taken from reference TRBV5-4 and TRBJ1-2, is ETGVTQSPTHLIKTRGQQVTLRCSSQSGHNTVSWYQQALGQGPQFIFQYYREEENGRGNFPPRFSGLQFPNYSSELNVNALELDDSALYLCASKIQGNYGYTFGSGTRLTVV.

A few counts support this clone. This chain links TRBV5-1 with TRBJ2-1; 7 nucleotides agree with TRBD2. The germline CDR1 and CDR2 sequences are SGHRS and YFSETQ. J gave up 7 bases and V 0 bases, and 4 bases lay outside the gene matches. The CDR3 is made up of 14 amino acids. This CDR3 reads CASSLGLAGNEQFF. In DNA form, the CDR3 reads TGCGCCAGCAGCTTGGGACTAGCAGGGAATGAGCAGTTCTTC.

This clone was seen a few times. This same CDR3 is encoded by further DNA sequences in the sample. The V gene is TRBV5-1, the J gene TRBJ2-1; D uncertain. Trimming removed 3 bases at V and 5 bases at J, with 3 bases between. The length of the CDR3 is 11 residues. The germline CDR1 and CDR2 sequences are SGHRS and YFSETQ. The CDR3 region has the DNA TGCGCCAGCAGCTCTGACAATGAGCAGTTCTTC. This gives the protein CASSSDNEQFF.

This clone was detected only a few times. V usage is TRBV11-2 and J usage is TRBJ2-5; 7 bases are shared with TRBD2. Germline V CDR1 and CDR2: SGHAT, FQNNGV. Trimming at V came to 5 bases and at J to 3 bases, leaving 3 bases not matched to a gene. The CDR3 is 13 residues long. CDR3 bases: TGTGCCAGCAGCGGGAGCGGGAAAGAGACCCAGTACTTC. Protein product: CASSGSGKETQYF.